The text below deals with one T cell receptor beta chain. V lost 2 bases and J lost 7, with 5 bases in between. The germline gives CDR1 KGHSH, CDR2 LQKENI. The CDR3 has 12 residues. This specimen belongs to a study of blood T cell repertoires in COVID-19. Whole-study context: Sample material is recorded as cDNA or gDNA derived from T cells, B-cell-depleted T cells, or PBMCs.

Libraries were prepared by immunoSEQ multiplex PCR; TCRdb keeps only in-frame clonotypes and omits some of them. Among hundreds of thousands of clones listed, 70% to 85% were seen once. Donors were grouped by their self-reported clinical history. Two negative PCRs, clearance, or symptom resolution had been documented for recovered Cohort 3 donors. The receptor was isolated from a woman aged 60 to 75 who had recovered from COVID-19. The chain employs TRBV18 and TRBJ2-2, with a weak D call TRBD2 (5 bases). The sample taken for sequencing was PBMCs or T cells enriched from blood (not recorded which). The CDR3 DNA is TGTGCCAGCTCACCAGGAGGCGGGGAGCTGTTTTTT. Its protein product is CASSPGGGELFF.